Below, one TCR beta chain is given with its context. The table came from immunoSEQ multiplex PCR; TCRdb's copy has only in-frame clones and leaves some out. The data hold some 47,000 clones, with approximately 90% observed a single time. The sample comes from a study of T cell changes during pregnancy in multiple sclerosis. Germline V lookup: CDR1 SEHNR, CDR2 FQNEAQ (reference sequence). The CDR3 totals 17 residues. Trimming stripped 1 base from V and 0 bases from J, with 12 bases between. The genes are TRBV7-9 and TRBJ2-2, with D tentatively TRBD1 (5 bases). Sequences were derived from peripheral blood, sampled in the first trimester of pregnancy. The clonotype comes from a female donor with multiple sclerosis, enrolled in a pregnancy study. The CDR3 DNA reads as TGTGCCAGCAGCTTAGGCAGGACATCCTCGAACACCGGGGAGCTGTTTTTT. It is translated as CASSLGRTSSNTGELFF.